The T cell receptor beta chain described here comes from a study of blood T cells in healthy people across ages. A second roughly 7 to 11 cycle PCR used barcoded and J-beta primers. Each of the cDNA molecules was tagged by a template-switch adaptor with 12 random nucleotides. MiXCR was run by TCRdb on the 5' RACE reads, yielding one entry per CDR3 protein. The profile covers over 700,000 distinct CDR3 sequences, with about 53% appearing a single time and roughly 37% taken by the ten largest. This clonotype has at least ten counts. The antigen remains undetermined. The donors, all healthy, were Caucasians living in Russia, aged roughly 6 to 95. Study outcomes and limitations: PBMCs went unsorted, and a conclusive naive versus antigen-experienced comparison was therefore prevented. Investigators viewed diversity estimates from one million T cells as underestimates, the study reported.

This TCR came from an older man in good health. The sample comprised blood.

DNA for the CDR3: TGTGCCAGCAGGGCCACATCTTGGACAGCAGCCAAAAACATTCAGTACTTC. This sequence encodes CASRATSWTAAKNIQYF. The chain links TRBV6-1 to TRBJ2-4, with D possibly being TRBD1 (6 bases). Trimming took off 6 bases at V and 0 bases at J, with 18 bases between the two ends. The CDR3 spans 17 residues. CDR1 MNHNS and CDR2 SASEGT come from the germline V gene.